Listed below are T cell receptor beta chains from one sample, sequenced in a study of blood T cells in healthy people across ages. TCRdb reanalysed the 5' RACE reads using MiXCR and keeps one entry per CDR3 protein. The sample gives fewer than 800,000 distinct CDR3 sequences, about 25% of which show up once; 9.4% is in the top ten. The same sample was also used in a study of T cells of mothers and their children.

The sample taken for sequencing was blood. These receptors all come from a boy aged 5-17 years in good health. CDR3s include the opening cysteine and the closing phenylalanine or tryptophan. The order of the fields is D gene, clone size, V gene, J gene, CDR3 DNA, CDR3 protein. A D gene is named only where the DNA matches it firmly. Rows give clone size only sometimes, using once, few, many, or a class for an expanded clone.

>-|few|TRBV6-5|TRBJ2-2
TGTGCCAGCAGACCCTCGGGGCTAGCCGGGGAGCTGTTTTTT
CASRPSGLAGELFF
>TRBD1|few|TRBV6-6|TRBJ1-4
TGTGCCAGCAACCCGGACAGGGGTAATGAAAAACTGTTTTTT
CASNPDRGNEKLFF
>-|-|TRBV7-8|TRBJ2-2
TGTGCCAGCAGCTTAGCCCTCAGTAGGGGGGCGCGGGCCGGGGAGCTGTTTTTT
CASSLALSRGARAGELFF
>-|few|TRBV28|TRBJ2-1
TGTGCCAGCAGTCCACCCAGCCGGGGTTATGAGCAGTTCTTC
CASSPPSRGYEQFF
>TRBD1|-|TRBV7-9|TRBJ2-5
TGTGCCAGCAGCTTAAAGACAGGGCAAGAGACCCAGTACTTC
CASSLKTGQETQYF
>-|few|TRBV11-2|TRBJ1-2
TGTGCCAGCAGCCGGACAGAAGTCTATGGCTACACCTTC
CASSRTEVYGYTF
>-|-|TRBV11-2|TRBJ2-5
TGTGCCAGCAGCAAACGACAGTCCTTAGGGACCCAGTACTTC
CASSKRQSLGTQYF
>-|many|TRBV6-5|TRBJ2-5
TGTGCCAGCAGTGCGGCAGAGACCCAGTACTTC
CASSAAETQYF
>-|-|TRBV5-1|TRBJ2-1
TGCGCCAGCAGCTTGAATCCATCCGGGACACAAACCTACAATGAGCAGTTCTTC
CASSLNPSGTQTYNEQFF
>TRBD2|few|TRBV2|TRBJ2-5
TGTGCCAGCAGTGACGGGACTAGCGGAAAAGAGACCCAGTACTTC
CASSDGTSGKETQYF
>-|-|TRBV27|TRBJ1-4
TGTGCCAGCAGTAACCGGGAGGGTGAAAAACTGTTTTTT
CASSNREGEKLFF
>-|few|TRBV7-3|TRBJ2-1
TGTGCCAGCAGCCCCCAACAGGCCCCCTACAATGAGCAGTTCTTC
CASSPQQAPYNEQFF
>-|-|TRBV15|TRBJ2-1
TGTGCCACCAGCTGGGTGGGGTTGGGTGAGCAGTTCTTC
CATSWVGLGEQFF
>TRBD2|-|TRBV20-1|TRBJ2-5
TGCAGTGCTGAGACCGGGACTAGCGGGGTCTTCCAAGAGACCCAGTACTTC
CSAETGTSGVFQETQYF
>TRBD1|few|TRBV12-3/TRBV12-4|TRBJ2-7
TGTGCCAGCAGTTCAGGACAGGGAAGCTCCTACGAGCAGTACTTC
CASSSGQGSSYEQYF
>-|-|TRBV7-2|TRBJ2-1
TGTGCCAGCAGCGTATGGGAATACAATGAGCAGTTCTTC
CASSVWEYNEQFF
>TRBD2|-|TRBV10-1|TRBJ2-7
TGCGCCAGCAGTGAAGCGGGAAGGCACGAGCAGTACTTC
CASSEAGRHEQYF
>-|-|TRBV5-6|TRBJ2-4
TGTGCCAGCAGCTCAAGGCGGGCTGCCGGAGACATTCAGTACTTC
CASSSRRAAGDIQYF
>TRBD1|-|TRBV6-5|TRBJ2-5
TGTGCCAGCAGTACCACGACAGGGCCGGGAGAGACCCAGTACTTC
CASSTTTGPGETQYF
>-|few|TRBV2|TRBJ2-7
TGTGCCAGCAGCGAACTTTATGCGGGATTCACCTACGAGCAGTACTTC
CASSELYAGFTYEQYF
>-|-|TRBV20-1|TRBJ1-2
TGCAGTGCTAGAGATAGGTTGCAGGGAATCAAAGACTACACCTTC
CSARDRLQGIKDYTF
>TRBD1|-|TRBV12-3/TRBV12-4|TRBJ2-5
TGTGCCAGCAGTCAGACAGGGAGTGAGACCCAGTACTTC
CASSQTGSETQYF
>TRBD1|few|TRBV7-9|TRBJ2-1
TGTGCCAGCAGCTTCGGGACAGTTATAAAGCAGTTCTTC
CASSFGTVIKQFF
>-|few|TRBV15|TRBJ1-6
TGTGCCACCAGCAGAGGGACAGTTGATAATTCACCCCTCCACTTT
CATSRGTVDNSPLHF
>-|few|TRBV27|TRBJ2-4
TGTGCCGGAAATGGCGGGGACATAGCCAAAAACATTCAGTACTTC
CAGNGGDIAKNIQYF
>-|few|TRBV7-2|TRBJ2-2
TGTGCCAGCAGCTTAGCGCAGGCCGGGGAGCTGTTTTTT
CASSLAQAGELFF
>-|-|TRBV4-2|TRBJ1-2
TGTGCCAGCAGCCAAGTCGTCAGGGGTTTGGATGGCTACACCTTC
CASSQVVRGLDGYTF
>-|-|TRBV6-6|TRBJ1-6
TGTGCCAGCAGCTCTCTGGGACCGGGGGATTCACCCCTCCACTTT
CASSSLGPGDSPLHF
>-|-|TRBV5-1|TRBJ1-4
TGCGCCAGCAGCGTGGACAGCATGAATGAAAAACTGTTTTTT
CASSVDSMNEKLFF
>-|few|TRBV21-1|TRBJ1-2
TGTGCCAGCAACAAAACTGCCCAGGGATTGGAGGGCTACACCTTC
CASNKTAQGLEGYTF
>-|few|TRBV20-1|TRBJ2-3
TGCAGTGCCTCTGGGACCCAGCCAAACACAGATACGCAGTATTTT
CSASGTQPNTDTQYF
>-|-|TRBV4-3|TRBJ2-5
TGCGCCAGCAGCCAAGATTTGAGGTTGGGGGAGACCCAGTACTTC
CASSQDLRLGETQYF
>TRBD1|once|TRBV9|TRBJ2-7
TGTGCCAGCAGCGTTAATCAGGGGGTCGGCGAGCAGTACTTC
CASSVNQGVGEQYF
>-|few|TRBV11-2|TRBJ2-2
TGTGCCAGCAGCTCCCCCCTCAGGGGCAAAGTCTACGGGGAGCTGTTTTTT
CASSSPLRGKVYGELFF
>TRBD2|few|TRBV7-6|TRBJ2-1
TGTGCCAGCAGCTTAATGGGACTAGCGGGATTCAATGAGCAGTTCTTC
CASSLMGLAGFNEQFF
>TRBD2|few|TRBV2|TRBJ2-1
TGTGCCAGCAGTGAAGCGCTTCGGGCTAGCGGGAGGGCCTACAATGAGCAGTTCTTC
CASSEALRASGRAYNEQFF
>TRBD1|-|TRBV20-1|TRBJ1-1
TGCAGTGCTAGAGGTCCCGGGACAGGGACTGAAGCTTTCTTT
CSARGPGTGTEAFF
>TRBD1|-|TRBV24-1|TRBJ1-1
TGTGCCAGCAGCCCAGACGACAGGGTGAGACCGAACACTGAAGCTTTCTTT
CASSPDDRVRPNTEAFF
>-|-|TRBV4-2|TRBJ2-1
TGTGCCAGCAGCCAAGATCCGGTCAGTGAGCAGTTCTTC
CASSQDPVSEQFF
>-|-|TRBV20-1|TRBJ2-5
TGCAGTGCTGGAGGGCCCGATGGGGAAGAGACCCAGTACTTC
CSAGGPDGEETQYF
>TRBD1|-|TRBV6-5|TRBJ2-7
TGTGCCAGCAGTTACACCGACAGGGCCTACGAGCAGTACTTC
CASSYTDRAYEQYF
>-|-|TRBV2|TRBJ2-6
TGTGCCAGCAGTGTAGCTGGGGCAAACTCTGGGGCCAACGTCCTGACTTTC
CASSVAGANSGANVLTF
>-|few|TRBV2|TRBJ1-1
TGTGCCAGCAGTGACAGGCTCGGGAACACTGAAGCTTTCTTT
CASSDRLGNTEAFF
>-|-|TRBV6-1|TRBJ1-1
TGTGCCAGCAAGGAGCAGACCAGGGACCCTGAAGCTTTCTTT
CASKEQTRDPEAFF